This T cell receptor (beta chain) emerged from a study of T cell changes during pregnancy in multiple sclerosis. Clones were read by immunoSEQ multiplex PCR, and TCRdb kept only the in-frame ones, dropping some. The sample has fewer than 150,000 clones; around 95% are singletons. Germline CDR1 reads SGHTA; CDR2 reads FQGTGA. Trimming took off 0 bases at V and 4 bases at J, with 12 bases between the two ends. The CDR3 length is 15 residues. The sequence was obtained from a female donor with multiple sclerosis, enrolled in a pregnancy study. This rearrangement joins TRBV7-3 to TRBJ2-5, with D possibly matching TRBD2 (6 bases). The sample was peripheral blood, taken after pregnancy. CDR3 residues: CASSLTSGAVETQYF. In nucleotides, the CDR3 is TGTGCCAGCAGCTTAACATCGGGAGCGGTAGAGACCCAGTACTTC. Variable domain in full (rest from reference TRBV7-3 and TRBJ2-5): GAGVSQTPSNKVTEKGKYVELRCDPISGHTALYWYRQSLGQGPEFLIYFQGTGAADDSGLPNDRFFAVRPEGSVSTLKIQRTERGDSAVYLCASSLTSGAVETQYFGPGTRLLVL.